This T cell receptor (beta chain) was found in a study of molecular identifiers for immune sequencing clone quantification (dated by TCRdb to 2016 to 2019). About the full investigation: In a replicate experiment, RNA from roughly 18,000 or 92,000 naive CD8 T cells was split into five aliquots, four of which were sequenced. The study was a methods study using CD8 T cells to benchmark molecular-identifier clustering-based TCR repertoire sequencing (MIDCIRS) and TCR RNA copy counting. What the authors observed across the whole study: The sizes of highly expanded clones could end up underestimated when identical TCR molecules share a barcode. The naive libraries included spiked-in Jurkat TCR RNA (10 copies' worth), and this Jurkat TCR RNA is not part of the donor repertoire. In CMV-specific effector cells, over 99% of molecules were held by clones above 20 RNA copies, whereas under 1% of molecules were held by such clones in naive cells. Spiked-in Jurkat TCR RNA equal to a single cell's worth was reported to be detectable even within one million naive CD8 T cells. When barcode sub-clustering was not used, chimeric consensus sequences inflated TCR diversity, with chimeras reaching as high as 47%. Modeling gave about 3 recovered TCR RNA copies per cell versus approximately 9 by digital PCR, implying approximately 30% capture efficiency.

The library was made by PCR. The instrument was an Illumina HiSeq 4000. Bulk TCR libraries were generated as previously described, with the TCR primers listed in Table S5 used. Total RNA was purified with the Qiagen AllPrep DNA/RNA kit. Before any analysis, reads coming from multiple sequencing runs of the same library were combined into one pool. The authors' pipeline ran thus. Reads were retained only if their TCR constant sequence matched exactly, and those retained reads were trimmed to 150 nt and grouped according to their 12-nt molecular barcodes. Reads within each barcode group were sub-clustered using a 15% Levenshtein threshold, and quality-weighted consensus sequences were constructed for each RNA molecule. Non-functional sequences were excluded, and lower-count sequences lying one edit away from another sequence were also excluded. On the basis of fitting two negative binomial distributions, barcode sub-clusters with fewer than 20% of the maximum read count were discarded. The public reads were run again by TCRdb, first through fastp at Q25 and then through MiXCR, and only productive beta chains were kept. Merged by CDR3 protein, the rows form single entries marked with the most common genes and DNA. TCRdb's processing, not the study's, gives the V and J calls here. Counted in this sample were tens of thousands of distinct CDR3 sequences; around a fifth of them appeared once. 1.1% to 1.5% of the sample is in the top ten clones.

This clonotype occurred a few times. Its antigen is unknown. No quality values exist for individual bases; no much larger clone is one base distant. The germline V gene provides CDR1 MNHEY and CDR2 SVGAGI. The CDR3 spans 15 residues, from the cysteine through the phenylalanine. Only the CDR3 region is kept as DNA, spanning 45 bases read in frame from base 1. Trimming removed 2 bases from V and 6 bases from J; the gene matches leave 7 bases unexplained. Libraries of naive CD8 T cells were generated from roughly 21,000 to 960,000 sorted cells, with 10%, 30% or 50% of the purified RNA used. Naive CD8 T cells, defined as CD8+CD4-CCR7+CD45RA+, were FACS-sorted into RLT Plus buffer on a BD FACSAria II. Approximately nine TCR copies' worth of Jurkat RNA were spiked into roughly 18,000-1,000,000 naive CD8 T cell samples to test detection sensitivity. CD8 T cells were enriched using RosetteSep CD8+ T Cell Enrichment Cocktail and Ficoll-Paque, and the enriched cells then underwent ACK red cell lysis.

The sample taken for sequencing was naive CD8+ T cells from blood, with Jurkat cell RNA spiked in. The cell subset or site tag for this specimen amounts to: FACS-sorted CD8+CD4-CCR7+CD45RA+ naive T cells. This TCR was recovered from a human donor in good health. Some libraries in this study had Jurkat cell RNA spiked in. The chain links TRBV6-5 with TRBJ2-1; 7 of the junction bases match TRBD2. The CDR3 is CASSYPGEGFNEQFF. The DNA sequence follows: TGTGCCAGCAGTTACCCGGGGGAGGGTTTCAATGAGCAGTTCTTC.